This TCR beta chain was retrieved from a study of T cells in Graves' hyperthyroidism and ophthalmopathy. Findings and caveats of the study: In the analysis, a 13 V-J model separated ophthalmopathy from stable hyperthyroidism. Among thyroid clonotypes expanded above 0.001, most also appeared in blood.

This CDR3 comprises 14 residues. V lost 6 bases to trimming and J lost 5 bases; unmatched junction nucleotides: 10. Germline V CDR1 and CDR2: DFQATT, SNEGSKA (reference sequence). Thyroid ultrasound and orbital computed tomography, with clinical symptoms and serum thyroxine and TRAb, informed diagnoses. The source of the PBMCs was 8 to 10 ml of fresh peripheral blood. TCR beta CDR3 sequences were amplified from RNA transcripts. Primed by the HTBI set, a first-round RT-PCR was run on the TCR CDR3. TCRdb redid the calling of the multiplex PCR reads with MiXCR, one entry per CDR3 protein. Found here are tens of thousands of distinct CDR3 sequences, around 48% of them singletons; the top ten hold approximately 6%. This clonotype is medium-sized. What it binds is unknown.

What was sequenced was blood. The rearrangement links TRBV20-1 to TRBJ2-7; 10 bases match TRBD2. The source of this sequence is a woman aged 50 to 60 with Graves' hyperthyroidism that later progressed to Graves' ophthalmopathy. The CDR3, as DNA: TGCAGTGCCACGACTAGCGGGCCGAGGGACGAGCAGTACTTC. It is translated as CSATTSGPRDEQYF.